A selection of T cell receptor beta chains follows, all from one sample in a study of blood T cell repertoires in COVID-19. Generated by immunoSEQ multiplex PCR, the TCRdb table keeps only in-frame clones and is missing some. The table includes some 120,000 clones, about 70% detected once. The sample taken for sequencing was peripheral blood. The receptors stem from an elderly man with COVID-19, enrolled during active disease. The CDR3 runs from the conserved cysteine through the conserved F or W. A D gene is named only where the DNA matches it firmly. Some rows have no size entry. The others give once, few or many, or a class for an expanded clone.

D gene	clone size	V gene	J gene	CDR3 protein	CDR3 DNA
TRBD1	few	TRBV4-3	TRBJ2-1	CASSPRQGTYNEQFF	TGCGCCAGCAGCCCGAGACAGGGCACCTACAATGAGCAGTTCTTC
.	.	TRBV10-3	TRBJ2-3	CAISESTAISTDTQYF	TGTGCCATCAGTGAGTCGACAGCGATTAGCACAGATACGCAGTATTTT
.	.	TRBV7-2	TRBJ2-7	CASSLVAGRNLNEQYF	TGTGCCAGCAGCTTAGTTGCAGGAAGGAATCTGAACGAGCAGTACTTC
TRBD1	few	TRBV6-4	TRBJ2-2	CASSPQGAGGELFF	TGTGCCAGCAGCCCACAGGGGGCTGGCGGGGAGCTGTTTTTT
.	few	TRBV2	TRBJ1-2	CASSEPQEPRYGYTF	TGTGCCAGCAGTGAACCACAGGAGCCACGCTATGGCTACACCTTC
.	.	TRBV6-4	TRBJ2-2	CASRRDSTAGELFF	TGTGCCAGCAGACGAGACTCGACAGCCGGGGAGCTGTTTTTT
TRBD2	few	TRBV6-5	TRBJ2-1	CASSLLAGGKDEQFF	TGTGCCAGCAGTCTACTAGCGGGAGGAAAGGATGAGCAGTTCTTC
.	.	TRBV5-6	TRBJ2-1	CASSVNRQEVYNEQFF	TGTGCCAGCAGCGTAAACAGGCAAGAGGTCTACAATGAGCAGTTCTTC
TRBD1	.	TRBV9	TRBJ2-1	CASSVAQGAIHNEQFF	TGTGCCAGCAGCGTAGCGCAGGGGGCGATTCACAATGAGCAGTTCTTC
.	few	TRBV4-2	TRBJ2-2	CASSPRPGSAGELFF	TGTGCCAGCAGCCCACGGCCAGGGTCCGCCGGGGAGCTGTTTTTT
TRBD2	.	TRBV5-1	TRBJ2-5	CASSSGVVAGGGQETQYF	TGCGCCAGCAGCTCCGGGGTGGTAGCGGGAGGTGGGCAAGAGACCCAGTACTTC
TRBD2	.	TRBV5-1	TRBJ2-1	CASTSTSGPNEQFF	TGCGCCAGCACCTCGACTAGCGGACCAAATGAGCAGTTCTTC
.	.	TRBV7-9	TRBJ1-2	CASSSEPGGYYGYTF	TGTGCCAGCAGCTCTGAGCCCGGCGGCTACTATGGCTACACCTTC
TRBD2	once	TRBV20-1	TRBJ2-2	CSASAGASGKGYTGELFF	TGCAGTGCTAGTGCCGGGGCTAGCGGGAAAGGATACACCGGGGAGCTGTTTTTT
TRBD2	.	TRBV18	TRBJ2-1	CASARGLAGGNEQFF	TGTGCCAGCGCAAGGGGACTAGCGGGAGGGAATGAGCAGTTCTTC
.	.	TRBV5-4	TRBJ2-3	CASTTGGTDTQYF	TGTGCCAGCACCACGGGGGGCACAGATACGCAGTATTTT
TRBD2	.	TRBV28	TRBJ2-1	CASSLWGTSAYNEQFF	TGTGCCAGCAGTTTATGGGGGACTAGCGCCTACAATGAGCAGTTCTTC
TRBD2	.	TRBV7-2	TRBJ2-7	CASSLETSGRPEQYF	TGTGCCAGCAGCTTAGAAACTAGCGGGAGGCCCGAGCAGTACTTC
.	.	TRBV5-1	TRBJ2-1	CASSGSGSYNEQFF	TGCGCCAGCAGCGGCAGCGGCTCCTACAATGAGCAGTTCTTC
.	.	TRBV7-8	TRBJ2-7	CASSLYSGTAYEQYF	TGTGCCAGCAGCTTATATAGCGGGACAGCCTACGAGCAGTACTTC
TRBD2	few	TRBV27	TRBJ2-2	CASSRAGALTGELFF	TGTGCCAGCAGTCGAGCGGGAGCCCTGACCGGGGAGCTGTTTTTT
TRBD1	many	TRBV2	TRBJ2-7	CASSTRQGREQYF	TGTGCCAGCAGCACCAGACAGGGTCGCGAGCAGTACTTC
TRBD2	few	TRBV5-5	TRBJ2-5	CASSLTSGGQETQYF	TGTGCCAGCAGCTTGACTAGCGGGGGACAAGAGACCCAGTACTTC
TRBD1	.	TRBV28	TRBJ2-7	CASIPTGSLYEQYF	TGTGCCAGCATCCCGACAGGGAGCCTCTACGAGCAGTACTTC
.	.	TRBV6-5	TRBJ1-5	CASSTQENQPQHF	TGTGCCAGCAGTACACAGGAAAATCAGCCCCAGCATTTT
.	.	TRBV21-1	TRBJ1-6	CASSKVAEGQVDSYNSPLHF	TGTGCCAGCAGCAAAGTGGCCGAGGGACAGGTGGACTCCTATAATTCACCCCTCCACTTT
TRBD2	.	TRBV18	TRBJ2-1	CASSPQSEGGSTEQFF	TGTGCCAGCTCACCACAATCGGAGGGAGGGTCCACGGAGCAGTTCTTC
.	.	TRBV18	TRBJ2-1	CAGSPWTPAASSYNEQFF	TGTGCCGGCTCACCATGGACGCCAGCGGCCAGCTCCTACAATGAGCAGTTCTTC
TRBD2	.	TRBV7-9	TRBJ2-5	CASSLPSGSGGETQYF	TGTGCCAGCAGCTTGCCTAGCGGGAGTGGGGGGGAGACCCAGTACTTC
TRBD1	.	TRBV28	TRBJ2-1	CASSLVQGWNEQFF	TGTGCCAGCAGTTTGGTACAGGGGTGGAATGAGCAGTTCTTC
.	once	TRBV7-9	TRBJ1-3	CASSPQAYSGNTIYF	TGTGCCAGCAGCCCGCAGGCGTACTCTGGAAACACCATATATTTT
.	many	TRBV19	TRBJ1-5	CASTPGTNQPQHF	TGTGCCAGTACGCCAGGGACTAATCAGCCCCAGCATTTT
.	once	TRBV28	TRBJ1-2	CASSPMDSDNYGYTF	TGTGCCAGCAGCCCAATGGACAGCGATAACTATGGCTACACCTTC
TRBD1	once	TRBV6-5	TRBJ2-7	CATILTGAYEQYF	TGTGCCACCATACTGACAGGGGCCTACGAGCAGTACTTC
TRBD2	.	TRBV6-2/TRBV6-3	TRBJ2-3	CASSSGLAGYTDTQYF	TGTGCCAGCAGTTCGGGACTAGCGGGATATACAGATACGCAGTATTTT
.	.	TRBV4-1	TRBJ1-2	CASSQDPGTLTGYTF	TGCGCCAGCAGCCAAGATCCAGGGACTCTCACTGGCTACACCTTC
TRBD2	.	TRBV13	TRBJ2-1	CASSLGLADLNEQFF	TGTGCCAGCAGCTTAGGACTAGCGGACCTCAATGAGCAGTTCTTC
.	.	TRBV5-1	TRBJ2-7	CASSLGQGRTYEQYF	TGCGCCAGCAGCTTGGGGCAGGGGCGAACCTACGAGCAGTACTTC
.	.	TRBV5-4	TRBJ2-7	CASSLRVSYEQYF	TGTGCCAGCAGCTTGAGAGTTTCCTACGAGCAGTACTTC
.	.	TRBV5-8	TRBJ2-1	CASSHRDFYNEQFF	TGTGCCAGCAGCCACCGGGACTTCTACAATGAGCAGTTCTTC
TRBD1	.	TRBV28	TRBJ1-2	CASSFGDSYGYTF	TGTGCCAGCAGTTTCGGGGACAGTTATGGCTACACCTTC
.	.	TRBV20-1	TRBJ2-7	CSAAGGYEQYF	TGCAGTGCCGCCGGCGGCTACGAGCAGTACTTC
.	once	TRBV7-9	TRBJ1-1	CASSSDSYFEAFF	TGTGCCAGCAGCTCCGACTCCTATTTCGAAGCTTTCTTT
.	.	TRBV24-1	TRBJ1-4	CATNPRGLNEKLFF	TGTGCCACAAACCCCAGGGGCCTTAATGAAAAACTGTTTTTT
TRBD2	.	TRBV9	TRBJ2-1	CASSPSGSGNNEQFF	TGTGCCAGCAGCCCTAGCGGGAGTGGAAACAATGAGCAGTTCTTC
TRBD1	.	TRBV6-5	TRBJ1-6	CASRLQGDEGSPLHF	TGTGCCAGCAGACTACAGGGGGACGAAGGGTCACCCCTCCACTTT
.	many	TRBV15	TRBJ1-5	CATSRGREQPQHF	TGTGCCACCAGCAGAGGCCGAGAACAGCCCCAGCATTTT
TRBD2	.	TRBV11-2	TRBJ2-3	CASSFRLAGSTDTQYF	TGTGCCAGCAGCTTCAGGCTAGCGGGCAGTACAGATACGCAGTATTTT
TRBD1	.	TRBV19	TRBJ2-2	CASRFPGQRNTGELFF	TGTGCCAGTAGATTTCCGGGACAGAGAAACACCGGGGAGCTGTTTTTT
.	.	TRBV14	TRBJ1-2	CASSLDSYYGYTF	TGTGCCAGCAGCCTCGACAGCTACTATGGCTACACCTTC
.	.	TRBV5-8	TRBJ2-3	CASSLGGGWTDTQYF	TGTGCCAGCAGCTTGGGAGGGGGATGGACAGATACGCAGTATTTT
.	.	TRBV28	TRBJ2-3	CASSLSQANTQYF	TGTGCCAGCAGTTTATCTCAGGCGAATACGCAGTATTTT
TRBD2	.	TRBV7-6	TRBJ2-1	CASSRRSGSSYNEQFF	TGTGCCAGCAGCCGACGGAGCGGGAGCTCCTACAATGAGCAGTTCTTC
TRBD2	.	TRBV18	TRBJ2-3	CASSPTSEEDTQYF	TGTGCCAGCTCACCAACTAGCGAGGAAGATACGCAGTATTTT
TRBD2	.	TRBV11-1	TRBJ2-2	CASSAAGGAGELFF	TGTGCCAGCAGCGCGGCGGGAGGGGCCGGGGAGCTGTTTTTT
.	.	TRBV6-4	TRBJ2-3	CASSVTSTDTQYF	TGTGCCAGCAGTGTAACTAGCACAGATACGCAGTATTTT
.	.	TRBV28	TRBJ2-1	CASSPGESFYNEQFF	TGTGCCAGCAGTCCCGGGGAGTCATTCTACAATGAGCAGTTCTTC